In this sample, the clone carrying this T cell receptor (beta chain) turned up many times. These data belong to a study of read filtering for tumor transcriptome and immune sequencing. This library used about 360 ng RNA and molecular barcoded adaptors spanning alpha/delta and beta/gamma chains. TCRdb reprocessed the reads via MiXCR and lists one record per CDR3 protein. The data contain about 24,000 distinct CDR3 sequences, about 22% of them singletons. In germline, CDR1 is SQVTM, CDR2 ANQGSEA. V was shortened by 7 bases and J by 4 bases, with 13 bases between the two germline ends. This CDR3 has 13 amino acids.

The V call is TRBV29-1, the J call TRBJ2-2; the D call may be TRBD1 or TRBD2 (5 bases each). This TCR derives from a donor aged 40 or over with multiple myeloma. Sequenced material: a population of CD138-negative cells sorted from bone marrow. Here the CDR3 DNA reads TGCAGCGCATCGGGACCGCTCACCGGGGAGCTGTTTTTT. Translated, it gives CSASGPLTGELFF.